This T cell receptor (beta chain) was recorded in a study of cytomegalovirus exposure and HLA in healthy donors. Study-level points and caveats: A prior analysis recorded that most TCR beta V segments were productive about 87% or about 30% of the time.

Germline V gives CDR1 MGHDK, CDR2 SYGVNS. V was pared by 8 bases and J by 3 bases, with 10 bases of the junction left unmatched. The CDR3 is 17 residues long. Turning to this clone: Antigen unknown.

13 Jbeta primers and 60 Vbeta primers were used for the PCR. Some clones are missing from TCRdb's copy, which holds only in-frame ones; the method was immunoSEQ multiplex PCR. The sample holds over 120,000 clones, 75% to 85% seen once. This sequence originates from a man over 45 in good health and CMV-seronegative. The J gene is TRBJ2-1, the V gene TRBV25-1; TRBD2 matches 13 bases. The specimen sequenced was PBMCs. The CDR3 is CASRDSGLAGDYNEQFF. CDR3 DNA sequence: TGTGCCAGCCGGGACTCAGGACTAGCGGGAGACTACAATGAGCAGTTCTTC. Supplemented by reference TRBV25-1 and TRBJ2-1, the full variable domain reads EADIYQTPRYLVIGTGKKITLECSQTMGHDKMYWYQQDPGMELHLIHYSYGVNSTEKGDLSSESTVSRIRTEHFPLTLESARPSHTSQYLCASRDSGLAGDYNEQFFGPGTRLTVL.